This TCR beta chain was identified in a study of cytomegalovirus exposure and HLA in healthy donors. This clone has more than one count but fewer than ten. The PCR was carried out with 60 Vbeta primers and 13 Jbeta primers. Profiled with immunoSEQ multiplex PCR; TCRdb holds only in-frame clones, not every one. The repertoire holds some 120,000 clones, with approximately 60% as singletons. The sequence was obtained from a woman aged 25 to 39 in good health and CMV-seronegative. The sample consisted of PBMCs.

CDR3 sequence reads: CASSQDPGLAASSYNEQFF. The CDR3 DNA follows: TGCGCCAGCAGCCAAGACCCGGGACTAGCGGCCAGCTCCTACAATGAGCAGTTCTTC. The V and J genes are TRBV4-1 and TRBJ2-1; TRBD2 matches at 11 bases. Germline values: CDR1 MGHRA, CDR2 YSYEKL. V trimming: 0 bases; J trimming: 0 bases; junction bases outside the gene matches: 7. This CDR3 spans 19 amino acids.